This T cell receptor (beta chain) was recorded in a study of PD-1 blockade in classical Hodgkin lymphoma. Study findings and constraints: Patients newly diagnosed and complete responders had comparable baseline diversity. Baseline TCR diversity was reportedly lower in newly diagnosed patients than in healthy donors. It was reported as lower still in relapsed/refractory patients. Patients starting nivolumab less than 1 year after ASCT had lower diversity and were excluded from later analyses.

Of note for this clone: The antigen remains unidentified.

Time point noted: cycle 4 day 1 (C4D1), after less than 7 weeks of nivolumab. There was relapse after autologous stem cell transplantation in every patient, and there was variation in brentuximab vedotin exposure. Libraries were prepared by immunoSEQ multiplex PCR; TCRdb keeps only in-frame clonotypes and omits some of them. Among roughly 100,000 clones, around 90% were seen once, and the ten largest hold over 15%. The V segment lost 3 bases and the J segment 8 bases; nucleotides outside the gene matches: 9. The CDR3 consists of 15 residues. The germline V gene has CDR1 ENHRY and CDR2 SYGVKD. This chain links TRBV10-3 with TRBJ2-1, with 8 bases aligning to TRBD1. The clonotype was recovered from a human donor with classical Hodgkin lymphoma. Sequenced material: peripheral blood mononuclear cells (PBMCs), taken before the fourth cycle of nivolumab. The CDR3 coding sequence is TGTGCCATCAGTGAACAGGACAGGGTGAAGGATGAGCAGTTCTTC. It yields the protein CAISEQDRVKDEQFF.